This T cell receptor (beta chain) was captured by sequencing in a study of T-cell memory formation after mild COVID-19. For the study at large: The TCR clusters were mostly specific to one donor.

TCRdb called the 5' RACE reads again in MiXCR, with one record for every CDR3 protein. Here the sample spans around 510,000 distinct CDR3 sequences, roughly a fifth being singletons. The sample holds a few counts of this clonotype. This CDR3 region has 13 residues. V lost 0 bases, J lost 9 bases, and 8 bases lay in between. Looked up from germline, CDR1 is SGHAT and CDR2 is FQNNGV. The rearrangement joins TRBV11-2 to TRBJ2-2; D is uncertain. Input material: PBMCs or a T cell subset sorted from them (not recorded which). This TCR was recovered from an adult woman who had mild COVID-19 (a few samples of this study predate the infection). Cell type and time point are not known. The CDR3 sequence is CASSLDGVRELFF. Here the CDR3 DNA reads TGTGCCAGCAGCTTAGATGGGGTCCGGGAGCTGTTTTTT.